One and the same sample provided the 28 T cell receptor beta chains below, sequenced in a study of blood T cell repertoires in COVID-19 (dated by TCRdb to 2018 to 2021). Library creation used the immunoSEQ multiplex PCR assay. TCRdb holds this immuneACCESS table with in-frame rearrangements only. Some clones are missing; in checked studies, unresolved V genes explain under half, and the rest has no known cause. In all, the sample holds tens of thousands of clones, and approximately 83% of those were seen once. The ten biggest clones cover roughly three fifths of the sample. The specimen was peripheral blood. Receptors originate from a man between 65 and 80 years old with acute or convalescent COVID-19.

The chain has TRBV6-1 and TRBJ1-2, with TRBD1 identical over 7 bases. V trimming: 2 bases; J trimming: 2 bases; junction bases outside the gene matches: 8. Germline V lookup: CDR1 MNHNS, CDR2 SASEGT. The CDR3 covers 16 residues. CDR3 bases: TGTGCCAGCAGTGAATCCGACAGGGAATGGAACTATGGCTACACCTTC. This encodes CASSESDREWNYGYTF.

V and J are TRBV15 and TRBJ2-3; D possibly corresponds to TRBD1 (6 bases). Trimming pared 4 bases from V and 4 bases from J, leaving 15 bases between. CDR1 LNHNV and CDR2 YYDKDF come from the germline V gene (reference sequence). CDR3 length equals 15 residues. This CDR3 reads CATSKSGHDADTQYF. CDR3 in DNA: TGTGCCACCAGCAAATCGGGACATGATGCAGATACGCAGTATTTT.

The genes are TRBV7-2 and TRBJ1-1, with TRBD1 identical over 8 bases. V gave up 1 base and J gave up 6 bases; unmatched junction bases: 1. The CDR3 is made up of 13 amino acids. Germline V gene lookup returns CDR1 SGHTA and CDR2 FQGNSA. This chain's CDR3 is CASSLDRGAEAFF. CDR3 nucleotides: TGTGCCAGCAGCTTAGACAGGGGGGCTGAAGCTTTCTTT.

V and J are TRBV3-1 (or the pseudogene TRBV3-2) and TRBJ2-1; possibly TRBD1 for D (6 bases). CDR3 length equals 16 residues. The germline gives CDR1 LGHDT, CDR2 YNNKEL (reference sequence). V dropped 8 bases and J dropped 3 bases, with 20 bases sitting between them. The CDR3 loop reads CASSSRTGQNYNEQFF. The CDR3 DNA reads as TGTGCCAGCTCCTCTCGGACGGGACAAAACTACAATGAGCAGTTCTTC.

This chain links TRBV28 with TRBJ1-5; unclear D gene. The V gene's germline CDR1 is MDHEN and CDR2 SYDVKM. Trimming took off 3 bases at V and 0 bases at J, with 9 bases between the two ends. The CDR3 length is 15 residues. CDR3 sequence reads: CASSLGRYSNQPQHF. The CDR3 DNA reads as TGTGCCAGCAGTTTGGGCAGATATAGCAATCAGCCCCAGCATTTT.

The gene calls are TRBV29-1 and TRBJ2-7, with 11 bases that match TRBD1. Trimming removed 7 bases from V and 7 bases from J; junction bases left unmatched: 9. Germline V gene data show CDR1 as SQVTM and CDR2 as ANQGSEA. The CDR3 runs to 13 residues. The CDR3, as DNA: TGCAGCGCACGGGACAGGGGGTCGCGGGAGCAGTACTTC. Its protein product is CSARDRGSREQYF.

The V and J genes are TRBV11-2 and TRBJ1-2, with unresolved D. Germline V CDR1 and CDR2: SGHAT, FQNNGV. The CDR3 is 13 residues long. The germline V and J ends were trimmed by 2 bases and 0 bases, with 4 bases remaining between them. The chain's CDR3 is CASSLTANYGYTF. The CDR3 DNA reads TGTGCCAGCAGCTTAACGGCTAACTATGGCTACACCTTC.

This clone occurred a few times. Here the CDR3 DNA reads TGTGCCAGCAGTTCATCTACAGGGTGGGATCAGCCCCAGCATTTT. This sequence encodes CASSSSTGWDQPQHF. V gene TRBV7-2 combines with J gene TRBJ1-5, with D perhaps matching TRBD1 (6 bases). Germline CDR1 and CDR2: SGHTA and FQGNSA. The CDR3 extends over 15 amino acids. V gave up 6 bases and J gave up 5 bases, with 17 bases separating them.

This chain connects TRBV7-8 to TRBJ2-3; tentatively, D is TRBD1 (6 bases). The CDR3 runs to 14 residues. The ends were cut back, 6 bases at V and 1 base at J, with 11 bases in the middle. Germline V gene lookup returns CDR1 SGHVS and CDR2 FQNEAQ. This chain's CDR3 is CASSRWGRTDTQYF. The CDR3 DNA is TGTGCCAGCAGTCGTTGGGGGCGCACAGATACGCAGTATTTT.

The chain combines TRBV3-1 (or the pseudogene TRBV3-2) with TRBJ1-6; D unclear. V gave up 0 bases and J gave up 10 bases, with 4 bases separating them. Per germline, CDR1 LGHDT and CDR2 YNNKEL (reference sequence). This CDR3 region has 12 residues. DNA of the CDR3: TGTGCCAGCAGCCAAGAAAGCTCACCCCTCCACTTT. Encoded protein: CASSQESSPLHF.

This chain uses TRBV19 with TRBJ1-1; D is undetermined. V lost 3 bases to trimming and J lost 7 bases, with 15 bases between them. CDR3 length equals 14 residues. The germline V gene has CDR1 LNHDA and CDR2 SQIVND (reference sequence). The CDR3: CASSMYTGNLEAFF. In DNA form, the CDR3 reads TGTGCCAGTAGTATGTACACGGGGAACCTTGAAGCTTTCTTT.

The CDR3 region has the DNA TGCGCCAGCAGCCAAGATATGGGGCGCATAAATTCACCCCTCCACTTT. Amino acid sequence: CASSQDMGRINSPLHF. V is TRBV4-3 and J is TRBJ1-6; D is perhaps TRBD1 (5 bases). Trimming cost V 0 bases and J 7 bases, with 13 bases left between them. Germline V lookup: CDR1 LGHNA, CDR2 YSLEER. This CDR3 region has 16 residues.

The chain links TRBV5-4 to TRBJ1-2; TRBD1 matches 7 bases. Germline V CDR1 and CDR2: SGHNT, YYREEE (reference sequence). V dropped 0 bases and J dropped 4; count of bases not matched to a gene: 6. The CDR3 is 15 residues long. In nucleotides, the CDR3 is TGTGCCAGCAGCTTGGAAGCAGGGGGAATCTATGGCTACACCTTC. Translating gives CASSLEAGGIYGYTF.

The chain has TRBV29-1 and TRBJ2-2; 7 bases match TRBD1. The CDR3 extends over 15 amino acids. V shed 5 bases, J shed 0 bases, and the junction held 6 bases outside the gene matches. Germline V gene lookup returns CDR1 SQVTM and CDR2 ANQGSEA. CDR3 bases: TGCAGCGTTTTTTGGGGGACAGCGAACACCGGGGAGCTGTTTTTT. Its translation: CSVFWGTANTGELFF.

The CDR3 coding sequence is TGTGCCAGCAGCTCCCCCTATTTGGGACAGTTGAATCAGCCCCAGCATTTT. Translated, it gives CASSSPYLGQLNQPQHF. The chain recombines TRBV7-2 with TRBJ1-5; 7 nucleotides align to TRBD1. The V gene end was trimmed by 4 bases and the J gene end by 4 bases; junction bases not matched to a gene: 13. The V gene's germline CDR1 is SGHTA and CDR2 FQGNSA. The CDR3 is 17 amino acids.

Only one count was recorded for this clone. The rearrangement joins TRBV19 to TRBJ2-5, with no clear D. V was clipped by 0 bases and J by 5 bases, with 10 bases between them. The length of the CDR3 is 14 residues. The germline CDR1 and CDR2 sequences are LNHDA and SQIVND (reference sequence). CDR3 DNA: TGTGCCAGTAGTATAGAGCCAGGCAGGGAGACCCAGTACTTC. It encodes CASSIEPGRETQYF.

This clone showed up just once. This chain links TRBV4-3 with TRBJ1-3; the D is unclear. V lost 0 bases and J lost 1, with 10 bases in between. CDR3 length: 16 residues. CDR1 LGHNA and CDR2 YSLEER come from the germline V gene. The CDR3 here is CASSQDLSSSGNTIYF. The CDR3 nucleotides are TGCGCCAGCAGCCAAGATTTATCTTCTTCTGGAAACACCATATATTTT.

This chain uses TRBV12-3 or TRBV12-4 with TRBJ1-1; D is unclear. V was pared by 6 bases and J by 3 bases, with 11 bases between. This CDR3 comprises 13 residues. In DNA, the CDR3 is TGTGCCAGCAGCTTACAGCGATACACTGAAGCTTTCTTT. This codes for CASSLQRYTEAFF.

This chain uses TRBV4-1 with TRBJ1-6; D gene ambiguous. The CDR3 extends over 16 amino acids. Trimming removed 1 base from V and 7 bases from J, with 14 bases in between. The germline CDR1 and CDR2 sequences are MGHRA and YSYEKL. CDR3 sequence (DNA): TGCGCCAGCAGCCAAGCGTGGGTGGGCGTGAATTCACCCCTCCACTTT. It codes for CASSQAWVGVNSPLHF.

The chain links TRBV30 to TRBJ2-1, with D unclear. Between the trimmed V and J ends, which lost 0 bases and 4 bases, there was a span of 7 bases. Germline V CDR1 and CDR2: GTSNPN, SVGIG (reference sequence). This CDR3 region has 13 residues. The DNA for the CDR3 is TGTGCCTGGAGTGTTGCTAGGTACAATGAGCAGTTCTTC. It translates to CAWSVARYNEQFF.

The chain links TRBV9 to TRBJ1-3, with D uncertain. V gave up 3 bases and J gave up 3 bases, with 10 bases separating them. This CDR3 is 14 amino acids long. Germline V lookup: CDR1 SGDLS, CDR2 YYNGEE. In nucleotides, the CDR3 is TGTGCCAGCAGCGGAGTGGGAGGTGGAAACACCATATATTTT. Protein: CASSGVGGGNTIYF.

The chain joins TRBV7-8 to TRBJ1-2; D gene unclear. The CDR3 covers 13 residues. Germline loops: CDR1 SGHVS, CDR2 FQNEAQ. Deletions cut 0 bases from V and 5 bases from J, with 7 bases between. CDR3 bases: TGTGCCAGCAGCTTAGCCCTCGGTTATGGCTACACCTTC. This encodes CASSLALGYGYTF.

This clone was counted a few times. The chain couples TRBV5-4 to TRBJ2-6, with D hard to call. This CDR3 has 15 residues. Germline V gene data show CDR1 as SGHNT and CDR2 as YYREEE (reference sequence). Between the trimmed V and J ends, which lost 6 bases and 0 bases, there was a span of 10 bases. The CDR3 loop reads CASTAGLSGANVLTF. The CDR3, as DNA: TGTGCCAGCACCGCTGGCCTCTCTGGGGCCAACGTCCTGACTTTC. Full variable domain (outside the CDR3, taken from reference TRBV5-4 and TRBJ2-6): ETGVTQSPTHLIKTRGQQVTLRCSSQSGHNTVSWYQQALGQGPQFIFQYYREEENGRGNFPPRFSGLQFPNYSSELNVNALELDDSALYLCASTAGLSGANVLTFGAGSRLTVL.

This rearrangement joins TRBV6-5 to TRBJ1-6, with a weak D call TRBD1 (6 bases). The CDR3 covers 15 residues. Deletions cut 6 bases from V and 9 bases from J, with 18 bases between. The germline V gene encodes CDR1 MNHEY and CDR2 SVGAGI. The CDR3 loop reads CASRPWGQSSSPLHF. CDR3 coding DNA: TGTGCCAGCAGGCCATGGGGACAATCGAGTTCACCCCTCCACTTT.

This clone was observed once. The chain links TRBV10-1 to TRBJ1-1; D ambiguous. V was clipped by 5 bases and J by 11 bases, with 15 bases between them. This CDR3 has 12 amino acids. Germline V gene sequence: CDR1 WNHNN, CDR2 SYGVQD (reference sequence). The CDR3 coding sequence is TGCGCCAGCAGTTGGTGCCCGTTCCGGGCTTTCTTT. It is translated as CASSWCPFRAFF.

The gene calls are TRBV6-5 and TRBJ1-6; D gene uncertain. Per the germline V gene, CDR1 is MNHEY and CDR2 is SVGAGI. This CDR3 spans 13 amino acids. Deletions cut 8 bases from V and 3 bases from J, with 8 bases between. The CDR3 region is CASARDYNSPLHF. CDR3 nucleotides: TGTGCCAGCGCACGGGACTATAATTCACCCCTCCACTTT.

The CDR3 sequence is CASRKSDREGNTIYF. CDR3 nucleotide sequence: TGTGCCAGCAGAAAATCGGACAGGGAAGGAAACACCATATATTTT. The genes are TRBV6-5 and TRBJ1-3; TRBD1 matches 8 bases. Trimming took 6 bases from V and 4 from J; bases not matched to a gene: 8. The CDR3 is 15 residues long. Germline V gene data show CDR1 as MNHEY and CDR2 as SVGAGI.

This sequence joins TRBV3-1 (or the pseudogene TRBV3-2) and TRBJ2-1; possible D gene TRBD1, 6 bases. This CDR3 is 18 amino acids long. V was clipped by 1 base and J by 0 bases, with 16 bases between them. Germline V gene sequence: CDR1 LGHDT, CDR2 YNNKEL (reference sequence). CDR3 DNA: TGTGCCAGCAGCCAAGCTTCGAGGGGGTCGAGCTCCTACAATGAGCAGTTCTTC. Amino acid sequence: CASSQASRGSSSYNEQFF.